This T cell receptor beta chain is from a study of T cells in Graves' hyperthyroidism and ophthalmopathy. It was RNA transcripts that yielded the amplified TCR beta CDR3 regions. A set of HTBI primers served as the primers for a first-round RT-PCR of the TCR CDR3. TCRdb passed the multiplex PCR reads through MiXCR, listing each CDR3 protein once. The table includes hundreds of thousands of distinct CDR3 sequences, roughly 21% detected once. Points from the study as a whole: Among thyroid clonotypes expanded above 0.001, most also appeared in blood.

This clonotype has a single count. Its matching antigen is unknown. Each diagnosis was grounded in clinical symptoms, serum thyroxine and TRAb, thyroid ultrasound, and orbital computed tomography. Isolation of PBMCs was performed on about 9.9 ml fresh peripheral blood. The specimen was blood. This sequence originates from a man aged 35-49 years with Graves' ophthalmopathy.

CDR3 sequence reads: CAWKREGQGPSYEQYF. In DNA, the CDR3 is TGTGCCTGGAAAAGGGAGGGACAGGGGCCTTCCTACGAGCAGTACTTC. The chain carries TRBV30 and TRBJ2-7; TRBD1 matches 10 bases. The CDR3 consists of 16 residues. The V segment lost 4 bases and the J segment 1 base; nucleotides outside the gene matches: 10. The germline V gene encodes CDR1 GTSNPN and CDR2 SVGIG (reference sequence).